A selection of T cell receptor beta chains follows, all from one sample in a study of OX40 agonist ivuxolimab in advanced cancers. This table comes from immunoSEQ multiplex PCR, and its TCRdb copy is limited to in-frame clones, with some not included. The sample lists about 76,000 clones; 70% to 90% were seen once. The source material was CD4+ or CD8+ T cells sorted from blood, sampled in a trial of the OX40 agonist ivuxolimab. The origin of the receptors is an adult with an advanced solid tumor such as melanoma, head and neck, liver or kidney cancer. Both conserved end residues are part of each CDR3. D genes are given only for firm matches. The size of a clone is reported for some rows only, either as once, few or many, or as a class for expanded clones.

abundance,d_gene,j_gene,v_gene,len,CDR3aa,CDR3nt
NA,NA,TRBJ2-7,TRBV9,13,CASVTGPTYEQYF,TGTGCCAGCGTGACCGGGCCAACCTACGAGCAGTACTTC
NA,NA,TRBJ1-3,TRBV6-6,15,CASSYAGDSGNTIYF,TGTGCCAGCAGTTACGCAGGAGACTCTGGAAACACCATATATTTT
NA,NA,TRBJ2-6,TRBV2,16,CASTPGAYTGANVLTF,TGTGCCAGCACCCCAGGGGCCTACACTGGGGCCAACGTCCTGACTTTC
NA,NA,TRBJ2-5,TRBV5-1,14,CASSLYGAGETQYF,TGCGCCAGCAGCTTGTATGGGGCGGGTGAGACCCAGTACTTC
NA,NA,TRBJ2-3,TRBV5-1,14,CASSPGQSTDTQYF,TGCGCCAGCAGCCCCGGACAGAGCACAGATACGCAGTATTTT
NA,NA,TRBJ1-4,TRBV7-2,15,CASSLAGRWGEKLFF,TGTGCCAGCAGCTTAGCGGGGCGGTGGGGTGAAAAACTGTTTTTT
once,TRBD2,TRBJ2-7,TRBV4-2,13,CASSQERETEQYF,TGTGCCAGCAGCCAGGAGCGGGAGACCGAGCAGTACTTC
NA,TRBD2,TRBJ2-3,TRBV18,16,CASSFSGASSTDTQYF,TGTGCCAGCTCCTTTAGCGGGGCCTCTAGCACAGATACGCAGTATTTT
NA,TRBD2,TRBJ2-1,TRBV18,15,CASSPNSGKNNEQFF,TGTGCCAGCTCACCAAATAGCGGGAAAAACAATGAGCAGTTCTTC
NA,TRBD1,TRBJ1-2,TRBV6-5,13,CASSYSQGDGYTF,TGTGCCAGCAGTTACAGTCAGGGGGATGGCTACACCTTC
NA,NA,TRBJ1-1,TRBV7-9,13,CASSAQLNTEAFF,TGTGCCAGCAGCGCGCAGTTGAACACTGAAGCTTTCTTT
NA,NA,TRBJ1-2,TRBV29-1,13,CSVDPRGVEGYTF,TGCAGCGTTGACCCTCGAGGGGTCGAGGGCTACACCTTC
few,TRBD1,TRBJ1-1,TRBV11-1,16,CASSPGTGNINTEAFF,TGTGCCAGCAGCCCTGGGACAGGGAACATTAACACTGAAGCTTTCTTT
NA,TRBD2,TRBJ2-5,TRBV15,16,CATSRGGSGRWETQYF,TGTGCCACCAGCAGAGGGGGGAGCGGGAGGTGGGAGACCCAGTACTTC
few,NA,TRBJ2-5,TRBV19,15,CASTGSKLGRGTQYF,TGTGCCAGTACAGGGTCCAAATTGGGGCGGGGGACCCAGTACTTC
NA,NA,TRBJ1-4,TRBV15,15,CATSRDRTTNEKLFF,TGTGCCACCAGCAGAGATCGTACAACTAATGAAAAACTGTTTTTT
NA,NA,TRBJ1-5,TRBV7-2,14,CASREGGPNQPQHF,TGTGCCAGCAGGGAAGGCGGGCCCAATCAGCCCCAGCATTTT
NA,NA,TRBJ1-2,TRBV5-1,14,CASSLNYANYGYTF,TGCGCCAGCAGCTTGAACTACGCAAACTATGGCTACACCTTC
NA,TRBD1,TRBJ2-5,TRBV19,15,CASSMGDRGRETQYF,TGTGCCAGTAGTATGGGGGACAGGGGCAGGGAGACCCAGTACTTC
NA,TRBD2,TRBJ2-3,TRBV4-2,15,CASSLGLAVQDTQYF,TGTGCCAGCAGCCTTGGACTAGCGGTTCAGGATACGCAGTATTTT
NA,TRBD1,TRBJ1-3,TRBV6-5,14,CASIDRGSGNTIYF,TGTGCCAGCATCGACAGGGGGTCTGGAAACACCATATATTTT
few,NA,TRBJ2-7,TRBV14,13,CASSPGRAYEQYF,TGTGCCAGCAGCCCCGGACGGGCCTACGAGCAGTACTTC
NA,TRBD1,TRBJ2-7,TRBV5-1,14,CASSFRTGDNEQYF,TGCGCCAGCAGCTTTAGGACAGGGGACAACGAGCAGTACTTC
once,TRBD2,TRBJ2-7,TRBV18,14,CASSTGLPREEQYF,TGTGCCAGCTCAACGGGACTACCTCGTGAGGAGCAGTACTTC
once,TRBD1,TRBJ1-4,TRBV7-8,15,CASSLAVTGVGKLFF,TGTGCCAGCAGCTTAGCGGTGACAGGGGTTGGAAAACTGTTTTTT
NA,NA,TRBJ2-7,TRBV7-9,14,CASSYTGPAYEQYF,TGTGCCAGCAGCTATACGGGACCAGCCTACGAGCAGTACTTC
NA,NA,TRBJ2-7,TRBV6-1,12,CASSVNGYEQYF,TGTGCCAGCAGTGTGAATGGCTACGAGCAGTACTTC
NA,NA,TRBJ2-1,TRBV9,12,CASSVGFNEQFF,TGTGCCAGCAGCGTAGGCTTTAATGAGCAGTTCTTC
NA,TRBD2,TRBJ2-1,TRBV7-2,16,CASSFGLAGGLNEQFF,TGTGCCAGCAGCTTTGGCCTAGCGGGAGGGTTAAATGAGCAGTTCTTC
NA,NA,TRBJ2-7,TRBV29-1,11,CSVGVDREQYF,TGCAGCGTTGGGGTGGATCGCGAGCAGTACTTC
NA,TRBD2,TRBJ2-6,TRBV29-1,15,CSVEGGGTGANVLTF,TGCAGCGTTGAAGGGGGAGGGACCGGGGCCAACGTCCTGACTTTC
NA,NA,TRBJ1-2,TRBV27,14,CASSTLRGADGYTF,TGTGCCAGCAGTACCCTTCGGGGGGCGGATGGCTACACCTTC
NA,TRBD1,TRBJ1-2,TRBV7-3,14,CASSLTGQGDGYTF,TGTGCCAGCAGCTTAACCGGACAGGGGGACGGCTACACCTTC
NA,TRBD2,TRBJ2-1,TRBV15,16,CATSIGTSGRGLEQFF,TGTGCCACCAGCATTGGCACTAGCGGGAGGGGACTAGAGCAGTTCTTC
NA,TRBD1,TRBJ1-1,TRBV4-3,16,CASSQEGGRMNTEAFF,TGCGCCAGCAGCCAAGAAGGGGGCCGCATGAACACTGAAGCTTTCTTT
NA,TRBD1,TRBJ2-1,TRBV19,13,CASETGSYNEQFF,TGTGCCAGTGAGACAGGGTCCTACAATGAGCAGTTCTTC
once,NA,TRBJ1-2,TRBV7-2,14,CASSLVSDYYGHTF,TGTGCCAGCAGCTTAGTTAGTGACTACTATGGCCACACCTTC
NA,TRBD1,TRBJ1-5,TRBV7-2,15,CASSLDPGGGQPQHF,TGTGCCAGCAGCTTAGACCCAGGGGGCGGTCAGCCCCAGCATTTT
NA,NA,TRBJ1-1,TRBV5-1,15,CASSFFGGGGTEAFF,TGCGCCAGCAGCTTTTTTGGGGGAGGTGGCACTGAAGCTTTCTTT
NA,NA,TRBJ1-6,TRBV19,14,CASSISQPNSPLHF,TGTGCCAGTAGTATCAGTCAGCCGAATTCACCCCTCCACTTT
NA,TRBD2,TRBJ2-7,TRBV7-2,16,CASSLAVSGNFYEQYF,TGTGCCAGCAGCTTAGCGGTTAGCGGGAATTTCTACGAGCAGTACTTC
NA,TRBD1,TRBJ2-7,TRBV27,13,CASSSGGPYEQYF,TGTGCCAGCAGTTCAGGGGGCCCCTACGAGCAGTACTTC
NA,NA,TRBJ2-2,TRBV11-3,17,CASSLSTRMGSTGELFF,TGTGCCAGCAGCTTAAGTACCCGGATGGGGAGCACCGGGGAGCTGTTTTTT
NA,NA,TRBJ2-7,TRBV19,15,CASSITGDGSYEQYF,TGTGCCAGTAGTATAACCGGGGACGGCTCCTACGAGCAGTACTTC
NA,NA,TRBJ2-2,TRBV28,15,CASSLGQANTGELFF,TGTGCCAGCAGTTTAGGTCAGGCAAACACCGGGGAGCTGTTTTTT
NA,NA,TRBJ2-3,TRBV7-8,11,CASSLVDTQYF,TGTGCCAGCAGCTTAGTTGATACGCAGTATTTT
few,TRBD1,TRBJ2-2,TRBV27,15,CASSLPGQGTGELFF,TGTGCCAGCAGTTTGCCGGGACAGGGGACCGGGGAGCTGTTTTTT
NA,NA,TRBJ2-3,TRBV5-1,12,CASRQEGDTQYF,TGCGCCAGCAGACAGGAGGGGGATACGCAGTATTTT
NA,NA,TRBJ1-1,TRBV6-5,14,CASSYSGSENEAFF,TGTGCCAGCAGTTACTCTGGCAGCGAGAATGAAGCTTTCTTT
NA,NA,TRBJ1-2,TRBV7-8,14,CASSQTQGLYGYTF,TGTGCCAGCAGCCAAACACAGGGCCTCTATGGCTACACCTTC
NA,NA,TRBJ2-5,TRBV5-5,14,CASSFEGGPRTQYF,TGTGCCAGCAGCTTTGAGGGGGGTCCGCGTACCCAGTACTTC
once,TRBD1,TRBJ2-7,TRBV4-3,13,CASSWDRSYEQYF,TGCGCCAGCAGCTGGGACAGGTCCTACGAGCAGTACTTC
NA,NA,TRBJ1-1,TRBV7-6,13,CASSLMEETEAFF,TGTGCCAGCAGCTTAATGGAAGAGACTGAAGCTTTCTTT
NA,NA,TRBJ1-1,TRBV10-3,15,CAISDYGRASTEAFF,TGTGCCATCAGTGACTACGGGAGAGCGAGCACTGAAGCTTTCTTT
NA,TRBD2,TRBJ2-1,TRBV27,12,CASSFSLGLEFF,TGTGCCAGCAGTTTTTCGCTCGGACTAGAGTTCTTC
NA,NA,TRBJ2-3,TRBV5-1,14,CASSLGQRTDTQYF,TGCGCCAGCAGCTTGGGACAGAGAACAGATACGCAGTATTTT
NA,NA,TRBJ1-2,TRBV4-1,14,CASSQGGAHYGYTF,TGCGCCAGCAGCCAAGGGGGGGCTCACTATGGCTACACCTTC
NA,NA,TRBJ2-7,TRBV5-8,14,CASSLARGPYAQYF,TGTGCCAGCAGCTTGGCCCGGGGCCCCTACGCGCAGTACTTC
NA,NA,TRBJ1-4,TRBV30,13,CAWSVSAGEKLFF,TGTGCCTGGAGTGTATCCGCGGGTGAAAAACTGTTTTTT